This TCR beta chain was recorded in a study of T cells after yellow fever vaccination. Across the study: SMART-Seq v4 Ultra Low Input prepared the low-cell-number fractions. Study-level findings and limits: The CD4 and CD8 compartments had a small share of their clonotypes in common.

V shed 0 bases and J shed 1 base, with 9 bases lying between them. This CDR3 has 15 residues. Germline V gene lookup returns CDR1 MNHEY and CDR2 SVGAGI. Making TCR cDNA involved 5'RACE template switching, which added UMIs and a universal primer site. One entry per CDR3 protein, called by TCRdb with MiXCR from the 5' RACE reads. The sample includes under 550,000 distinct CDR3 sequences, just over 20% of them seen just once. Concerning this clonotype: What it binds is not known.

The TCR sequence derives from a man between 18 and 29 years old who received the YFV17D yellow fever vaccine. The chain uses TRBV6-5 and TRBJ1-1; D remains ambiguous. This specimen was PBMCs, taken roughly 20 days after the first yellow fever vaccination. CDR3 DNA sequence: TGTGCCAGCAGTTACTCGTCAGAGCCGAACACTGAAGCTTTCTTT. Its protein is CASSYSSEPNTEAFF.